This record looks at one T cell receptor (beta chain) sequence and its context. Its antigen is as yet unknown. V shed 10 bases and J 3 bases; nucleotides not matched to a gene: 3. The CDR3 spans 13 residues. In germline, CDR1 is LNHDA, CDR2 SQIVND (reference sequence). This sample is drawn from a study of shared clonotypes between healthy human individuals. Study-level background: The study used three CD4 naive, three CD4 memory, two CD8 naive and one CD8 memory plate per donor. Study-wide results and limits: Of the naive CD4 clonotypes, 4% to 5% were shared across several donors.

Each sorted subset replicate got 200 ng genomic DNA, 25,000 to 35,000 genomes. The assay was immunoSEQ multiplex PCR, and TCRdb's table has in-frame clones only and misses some. This table holds roughly 2.5 million clones, over 85% found once. Sequencing input: naive CD4+ T cells sorted from blood. Subset described: CD45RA+ positively selected. The chain employs TRBV19 and TRBJ1-6; 7 bases fit TRBD1. The TCR originated in a man aged 18 to 30 in good health. CDR3 in DNA: TGTGCCACCCGACAGGGCTATAATTCACCCCTCCACTTT. Protein product: CATRQGYNSPLHF.